One sample yielded the 8 T cell receptor beta chains listed below, sequenced in a study of blood T cell repertoires in COVID-19. Repertoires were generated with immunoSEQ multiplex PCR, while TCRdb's copy carries only in-frame clones and drops some. Of around 200,000 clones listed, more than 80% are singletons. Sample: PBMCs or T cells enriched from blood (not recorded which). Receptors originate from a man between 40 and 49 years old who had recovered from COVID-19.

The V call is TRBV3-1 (or the pseudogene TRBV3-2), the J call TRBJ1-6; D ambiguous. The V end was cut by 7 bases, the J end by 2 bases, with 9 bases between. The germline V gene has CDR1 LGHDT and CDR2 YNNKEL (reference sequence). The CDR3 loop spans 14 amino acids. The CDR3 protein is CASTPGAYNSPLHF. CDR3 nucleotide sequence: TGTGCCAGCACCCCCGGGGCCTATAATTCACCCCTCCACTTT.

This clone was seen once. The V and J genes are TRBV9 and TRBJ1-6, with TRBD1 identical over 9 bases. Germline V gives CDR1 SGDLS, CDR2 YYNGEE. The CDR3 consists of 14 residues. The J segment lost 7 bases and the V segment lost 4 bases, leaving 3 bases of the junction unmatched. CDR3: CASSYRGLNSPLHF. DNA for the CDR3: TGTGCCAGCAGCTACAGGGGGCTGAATTCACCCCTCCACTTT.

J is TRBJ2-1 and V is TRBV7-3; TRBD2 matches 11 bases. The CDR3 extends over 15 amino acids. The V segment lost 5 bases and the J segment 3 bases; nucleotides outside the gene matches: 3. Per germline, CDR1 SGHTA and CDR2 FQGTGA. The CDR3 DNA follows: TGTGCCAGCAGCCAAGGGACTAGCGGCTACAATGAGCAGTTCTTC. Protein sequence: CASSQGTSGYNEQFF. The full variable domain, with the rest looked up from reference TRBV7-3 and TRBJ2-1, is GAGVSQTPSNKVTEKGKYVELRCDPISGHTALYWYRQSLGQGPEFLIYFQGTGAADDSGLPNDRFFAVRPEGSVSTLKIQRTERGDSAVYLCASSQGTSGYNEQFFGPGTRLTVL.

The chain combines TRBV19 with TRBJ2-3; 12 bases line up with TRBD2. Germline values: CDR1 LNHDA, CDR2 SQIVND (reference sequence). The CDR3 contains 19 residues. V lost 1 base to trimming and J lost 5 bases; unmatched junction nucleotides: 13. Written as DNA, the CDR3 is TGTGCCAGTAGTATAGGCCTAGCGGGGGGGCAAGGGCGGCAAGATACGCAGTATTTT. Amino acid sequence: CASSIGLAGGQGRQDTQYF.

This clone has ten or more counts. The chain combines TRBV14 with TRBJ2-2; D might be TRBD1 (5 bases). V was shortened by 1 base and J by 2 bases, with 11 bases between the two germline ends. Germline-derived CDR1 and CDR2 are SGHDN and FVKESK. The CDR3 spans 16 residues. The CDR3 DNA reads as TGTGCCAGCAGCCAAGTGGGGCAGACCAACACCGGGGAGCTGTTTTTT. The encoded protein is CASSQVGQTNTGELFF.

The genes are TRBV27 and TRBJ1-3, with 8 bases fitting TRBD1. The CDR3 spans 14 residues. Germline V gives CDR1 MNHEY, CDR2 SMNVEV (reference sequence). V was clipped by 6 bases and J by 6 bases; unmatched bases: 7. CDR3 in amino acids: CASRPDRGANTIYF. The CDR3 DNA is TGTGCCAGCAGACCCGACAGGGGTGCAAACACCATATATTTT.

The genes are TRBV4-1 and TRBJ2-7; D may be TRBD2 (5 bases). The V gene's germline CDR1 is MGHRA and CDR2 YSYEKL. V lost 4 bases and J lost 5, with 9 bases in between. The CDR3 spans 12 residues. DNA for the CDR3: TGCGCCAGCAGCCTGAGGGATGACGAGCAGTACTTC. Protein sequence: CASSLRDDEQYF.

The chain links TRBV12-3 or TRBV12-4 to TRBJ2-4; unclear D gene. The CDR3 spans 12 residues. Trimming left V 8 bases short and J 7 bases short, with 12 bases between. This CDR3 is CASFQVVNIQYF. CDR3 sequence (DNA): TGTGCCAGCTTCCAGGTGGTGAACATTCAGTACTTC.